These 28 T cell receptor beta chains came from one sample sequenced in a study of cytomegalovirus exposure and HLA in healthy donors. A multiplex PCR was run with 60 Vbeta primers and 13 Jbeta primers. Sequencing used immunoSEQ multiplex PCR; TCRdb keeps in-frame clones, though not all of them. The table shows 150,000 to 200,000 clones, with 75% to 80% occurring only once. Input material: PBMCs. Source of these receptors: a woman aged 30 to 39 in good health and CMV-seropositive.

The chain combines TRBV19 with TRBJ1-4; no clear D gene. V gave up 10 bases and J gave up 7 bases, with 16 bases separating them. CDR1 is LNHDA and CDR2 is SQIVND in the germline V gene (reference sequence). The CDR3 covers 13 residues. The CDR3: CATRQAAGEKLFF. DNA for the CDR3: TGTGCCACCCGGCAGGCGGCGGGTGAAAAACTGTTTTTT.

This sequence joins TRBV6-5 and TRBJ2-1; D might be TRBD2 (5 bases). Germline CDR1 is MNHEY and CDR2 is SVGAGI. This CDR3 spans 13 amino acids. Trimming took 2 bases from V and 7 from J, leaving 9 bases between them. The CDR3 reads CASSYPRGNEQFF. Written as DNA, the CDR3 is TGTGCCAGCAGTTACCCTCGCGGGAATGAGCAGTTCTTC.

V gene TRBV18 combines with J gene TRBJ1-4; D may be TRBD1 (5 bases). V shed 3 bases and J shed 4 bases, with 15 bases lying between them. CDR1 KGHSH and CDR2 LQKENI come from the germline V gene. The CDR3 consists of 16 residues. CDR3 region: CASSPSGGGLNEKLFF. CDR3 bases: TGTGCCAGCTCACCCAGTGGGGGAGGCCTTAATGAAAAACTGTTTTTT.

This chain uses TRBV18 with TRBJ1-6, with 7 bases aligning to TRBD1. V shed 5 bases, J shed 13 bases, and the junction held 11 bases outside the gene matches. CDR1 KGHSH and CDR2 LQKENI come from the germline V gene. CDR3 length: 14 residues. The CDR3: CASSSGQDQRPLHF. Written as DNA, the CDR3 is TGTGCCAGCTCATCAGGACAGGATCAAAGGCCCCTCCACTTT.

The J gene is TRBJ1-2, the V gene TRBV23-1; 7 bases line up with TRBD1. TRBV23-1 is filed as an ORF, its function uncertain. J gave up 5 bases and V 1 base, and 19 bases lay outside the gene matches. The CDR3 has 19 residues. The CDR3 region is CASSQLRGRVGVEWYGYTF. DNA of the CDR3: TGCGCCAGCAGTCAATTGAGGGGGCGAGTGGGTGTGGAGTGGTATGGCTACACCTTC.

This clone was seen more than once but under ten times. This chain joins TRBV7-9 and TRBJ1-1, with TRBD1 identical over 8 bases. Germline lookup yields CDR1 SEHNR and CDR2 FQNEAQ (reference sequence). This CDR3 has 15 residues. J lost 3 bases, V lost 4 bases, and 7 bases had no gene match. CDR3 loop: CASSSPGGSYTEAFF. The CDR3 DNA reads TGTGCCAGCAGCTCACCAGGGGGCTCATACACTGAAGCTTTCTTT.

The chain couples TRBV6-6 to TRBJ2-3, with D possibly matching TRBD1 (6 bases). CDR3 length equals 16 residues. V was trimmed by 6 bases and J by 2 bases, leaving 18 bases between them. Germline loops: CDR1 MNHNY, CDR2 SVGAGI (reference sequence). CDR3 nucleotide sequence: TGTGCCAGCAGCCCAAACAGGGTCCATAACACAGATACGCAGTATTTT. This encodes CASSPNRVHNTDTQYF.

The chain employs TRBV6-6 and TRBJ2-2; TRBD2 matches 7 bases. The CDR3 has 16 amino acids. With V trimmed by 2 bases and J by 0 bases, 3 bases remained unmatched. The V gene's germline CDR1 is MNHNY and CDR2 SVGAGI (reference sequence). In nucleotides, the CDR3 is TGTGCCAGCAGTTACCCCAGCGGGGCGAACACCGGGGAGCTGTTTTTT. It yields the protein CASSYPSGANTGELFF.

The chain links TRBV5-1 to TRBJ1-6, with a weak D call TRBD1 (6 bases). V lost 1 base, J lost 6 bases, and 11 bases lay in between. In germline, CDR1 is SGHRS, CDR2 YFSETQ. This CDR3 comprises 15 residues. The DNA of the CDR3 is TGCGCCAGCAGCTTGACGGCGGACAGTAATTCACCCCTCCACTTT. It specifies CASSLTADSNSPLHF. Complete variable domain (other parts from reference TRBV5-1 and TRBJ1-6): KAGVTQTPRYLIKTRGQQVTLSCSPISGHRSVSWYQQTPGQGLQFLFEYFSETQRNKGNFPGRFSGRQFSNSRSEMNVSTLELGDSALYLCASSLTADSNSPLHFGNGTRLTVT.

The sample holds a few counts of this clone. This chain uses TRBV14 with TRBJ1-3, with D maybe TRBD1 (6 bases). Looked up from germline, CDR1 is SGHDN and CDR2 is FVKESK. V gave up 4 bases and J gave up 3 bases, with 10 bases separating them. CDR3 size: 14 residues. The CDR3 region has the DNA TGTGCCAGCAGCCTAACAGGGATTGGAAACACCATATATTTT. Translating gives CASSLTGIGNTIYF.

V and J are TRBV11-2 and TRBJ1-4, with D possibly being TRBD1 (5 bases). Trimming took 3 bases from V and 2 from J, leaving 10 bases between them. The germline V gene has CDR1 SGHAT and CDR2 FQNNGV. The CDR3 spans 15 residues. CDR3 region: CASSFGGETNEKLFF. CDR3 sequence (DNA): TGTGCCAGCAGCTTCGGGGGAGAGACTAATGAAAAACTGTTTTTT.

This chain uses TRBV6-5 with TRBJ1-6, with 11 bases matching TRBD1. CDR1 is MNHEY and CDR2 is SVGAGI in the germline V gene. J was trimmed by 11 bases and V by 0 bases; bases with no gene match: 6. The CDR3 loop spans 16 amino acids. The CDR3 DNA is TGTGCCAGCAGTTACTCGAGCGGGACAGGGGGGGCACCCCTCCACTTT. Protein product: CASSYSSGTGGAPLHF.

This chain uses TRBV6-1 with TRBJ2-1, with a tentative D call TRBD1 (6 bases). CDR1 is MNHNS and CDR2 is SASEGT in the germline V gene. The CDR3 is 14 residues long. Trimming removed 8 bases at V and 6 bases at J, with 17 bases between. CDR3 amino acids: CASWVEDSINEQFF. As DNA, the CDR3 is TGTGCCAGCTGGGTAGAGGACAGCATCAATGAGCAGTTCTTC.

The chain recombines TRBV6-1 with TRBJ2-5, with 10 bases aligning to TRBD1. The CDR3 spans 15 residues. J lost 4 bases, V lost 4 bases, and 6 bases had no gene match. The germline V gene has CDR1 MNHNS and CDR2 SASEGT. CDR3 DNA sequence: TGTGCCAGCAGTGTACGACAGGGGGCCATAGAGACCCAGTACTTC. This gives the protein CASSVRQGAIETQYF.

This chain links TRBV2 with TRBJ1-1; D is unresolved. The germline V gene has CDR1 SNHLY and CDR2 FYNNEI. This CDR3 contains 12 residues. V lost 3 bases, J lost 6 bases, and 8 bases lay in between. For the CDR3, the DNA is TGTGCCAGCAGTGATTCTTTGTCTGAAGCTTTCTTT. This translates into CASSDSLSEAFF.

This chain joins TRBV4-3 and TRBJ1-1; TRBD1 is a possible D gene (5 bases). This CDR3 comprises 13 residues. V lost 2 bases to trimming and J lost 5 bases, with 9 bases between them. Germline loops: CDR1 LGHNA, CDR2 YSLEER. CDR3 DNA: TGCGCCAGCAGCCAACCCGGGGGAACTGAAGCTTTCTTT. This sequence encodes CASSQPGGTEAFF.

The J gene is TRBJ2-3, the V gene TRBV27, with a possible D match to TRBD1 (5 bases). CDR3 size: 11 residues. Trimming took off 8 bases at V and 4 bases at J, with 7 bases between the two ends. CDR1 MNHEY and CDR2 SMNVEV come from the germline V gene (reference sequence). The CDR3 DNA reads as TGTGCCAGCGCAGGGCCAGATACGCAGTATTTT. Encoded protein: CASAGPDTQYF.

The rearrangement links TRBV28 to TRBJ1-1; 7 bases are a match to TRBD1. CDR1 and CDR2 (germline): MDHEN, SYDVKM. The CDR3 runs to 14 residues. J gave up 2 bases and V 3 bases, and 3 bases lay outside the gene matches. CDR3 sequence: CASSFYRGNTEAFF. CDR3 sequence (DNA): TGTGCCAGCAGTTTCTACAGGGGAAACACTGAAGCTTTCTTT.

This sequence joins TRBV6-5 and TRBJ1-2; 8 bases fit TRBD1. The V segment lost 6 bases and the J segment 2 bases; nucleotides outside the gene matches: 5. There are 14 residues in the CDR3. In germline, CDR1 is MNHEY, CDR2 SVGAGI. The CDR3 nucleotides are TGTGCCAGCAGCAAGGACAGGGAGAACTATGGCTACACCTTC. Its protein product is CASSKDRENYGYTF.

This clone came up a few times. The CDR3 sequence: CASSEWASGGSNEQFF. The CDR3 DNA reads as TGTGCCAGCAGTGAATGGGCTAGCGGAGGCTCCAATGAGCAGTTCTTC. J is TRBJ2-1 and V is TRBV2, with 7 bases matching TRBD2. The CDR3 totals 16 residues. Trimming cost V 2 bases and J 6 bases; bases outside gene matches: 10. Germline-derived CDR1 and CDR2 are SNHLY and FYNNEI.

This clone was recorded only once. This sequence joins TRBV5-1 and TRBJ2-7, with 12 nucleotides matching TRBD2. Germline-derived CDR1 and CDR2 are SGHRS and YFSETQ. The CDR3 is 15 amino acids. V dropped 3 bases and J dropped 3; count of bases not matched to a gene: 4. CDR3 loop: CASSYLAGGDYEQYF. The CDR3 DNA follows: TGCGCCAGCAGCTATCTAGCGGGAGGGGACTACGAGCAGTACTTC.

J is TRBJ1-2 and V is TRBV27; 8 bases agree with TRBD1. After removal of 0 bases from V and 3 bases from J, the junction contained 9 bases not matched to a gene. Per germline, CDR1 MNHEY and CDR2 SMNVEV (reference sequence). The CDR3 has 17 amino acids. The CDR3 bases are TGTGCCAGCAGTTTATCCCCCGACAGGGGCAAGTACTATGGCTACACCTTC. Its protein is CASSLSPDRGKYYGYTF.

This chain links TRBV5-4 with TRBJ1-2, with TRBD1 as a possible D gene (5 bases). Trimming pared 4 bases from V and 10 bases from J, leaving 20 bases between. The CDR3 covers 14 residues. Germline V lookup: CDR1 SGHNT, CDR2 YYREEE (reference sequence). The CDR3 bases are TGTGCCAGCAGCCGGAGGGGAACCTTCGGAGTCTACACCTTC. Translated, it gives CASSRRGTFGVYTF. Drawing the rest from reference TRBV5-4 and TRBJ1-2, the complete variable domain is ETGVTQSPTHLIKTRGQQVTLRCSSQSGHNTVSWYQQALGQGPQFIFQYYREEENGRGNFPPRFSGLQFPNYSSELNVNALELDDSALYLCASSRRGTFGVYTFGSGTRLTVV.

V usage is TRBV4-1 and J usage is TRBJ1-2, with TRBD1 matching over 8 bases. Germline V CDR1 and CDR2: MGHRA, YSYEKL. Germline trimming cut 3 bases from V and 4 bases from J; bases unmatched to any gene: 13. The CDR3 contains 17 residues. The chain's CDR3 is CASSHRTSTGEGYGYTF. The CDR3 DNA sequence: TGCGCCAGCAGCCACAGGACCTCGACAGGGGAGGGCTATGGCTACACCTTC.

This chain uses TRBV7-3 with TRBJ1-2, with TRBD1 as a possible D gene (5 bases). Germline V lookup: CDR1 SGHTA, CDR2 FQGTGA. The ends were cut back, 6 bases at V and 8 bases at J, with 16 bases in the middle. The CDR3 is made up of 13 amino acids. The CDR3 DNA sequence: TGTGCCAGCAGTTCGGACGGGCGGGGGGGCTACACCTTC. Residues: CASSSDGRGGYTF.

The chain is built from TRBV6-6 and TRBJ2-7, with D perhaps TRBD2 (5 bases). V was pared by 6 bases and J by 2 bases, with 17 bases between. The CDR3 is made up of 15 amino acids. The V gene's germline CDR1 is MNHNY and CDR2 SVGAGI (reference sequence). This CDR3 is CASSPPRDTTYEQYF. DNA for the CDR3: TGTGCCAGCAGCCCCCCCCGGGATACCACCTACGAGCAGTACTTC.

DNA of the CDR3: TGTGCCAGCAGCGTAGAGACAGGGGTTGACTATGGCTACACCTTC. It codes for CASSVETGVDYGYTF. The chain joins TRBV9 to TRBJ1-2, with 8 bases fitting TRBD1. Germline V CDR1 and CDR2: SGDLS, YYNGEE. Germline trimming cut 0 bases from V and 3 bases from J; bases unmatched to any gene: 4. The CDR3 has 15 amino acids.

The rearrangement uses TRBV5-6 and TRBJ1-2; possible D gene TRBD1, 5 bases. V dropped 4 bases and J dropped 3 bases, with 13 bases sitting between them. The CDR3 is 14 residues long. Germline lookup yields CDR1 SGHDT and CDR2 YYEEEE. The CDR3 protein is CASSPWGRDYGYTF. The CDR3 region has the DNA TGTGCCAGCAGCCCGTGGGGCCGGGACTATGGCTACACCTTC.